This T cell receptor (beta chain) was identified during a study of radiation and T cells in renal cell carcinoma. Study-wide results and caveats: Compared with controls, irradiated tumors showed greater TCR clonality. Dominant CDR3 motifs were more common in irradiated tumors than controls.

Specified treatment: treatment-naive control, cytoreductive nephrectomy. This renal cell carcinoma was of the clear cell type. Control tumor donors were a handful of females and roughly 10 males, median age around 62 years. This CDR3 region has 12 residues. The germline V gene encodes CDR1 MDHEN and CDR2 SYDVKM. Between the trimmed V and J ends, which lost 3 bases and 8 bases, there was a span of 5 bases. For this clone: Its specificity is unknown.

Sequenced by immunoSEQ multiplex PCR; TCRdb stores in-frame clones only, minus some. The data contain more than 9,500 clones, less than 70% of them seen just once; the ten biggest clones take up 15% to 20%. The TCR sequence derives from an elderly woman with renal cell carcinoma. This specimen was tumor tissue, taken from a patient whose treatment was nephrectomy without radiotherapy. This chain joins TRBV28 and TRBJ1-6, with unresolved D. The CDR3, as DNA: TGTGCCAGCAGTTTGGTGGATTCACCCCTCCACTTT. Protein: CASSLVDSPLHF.